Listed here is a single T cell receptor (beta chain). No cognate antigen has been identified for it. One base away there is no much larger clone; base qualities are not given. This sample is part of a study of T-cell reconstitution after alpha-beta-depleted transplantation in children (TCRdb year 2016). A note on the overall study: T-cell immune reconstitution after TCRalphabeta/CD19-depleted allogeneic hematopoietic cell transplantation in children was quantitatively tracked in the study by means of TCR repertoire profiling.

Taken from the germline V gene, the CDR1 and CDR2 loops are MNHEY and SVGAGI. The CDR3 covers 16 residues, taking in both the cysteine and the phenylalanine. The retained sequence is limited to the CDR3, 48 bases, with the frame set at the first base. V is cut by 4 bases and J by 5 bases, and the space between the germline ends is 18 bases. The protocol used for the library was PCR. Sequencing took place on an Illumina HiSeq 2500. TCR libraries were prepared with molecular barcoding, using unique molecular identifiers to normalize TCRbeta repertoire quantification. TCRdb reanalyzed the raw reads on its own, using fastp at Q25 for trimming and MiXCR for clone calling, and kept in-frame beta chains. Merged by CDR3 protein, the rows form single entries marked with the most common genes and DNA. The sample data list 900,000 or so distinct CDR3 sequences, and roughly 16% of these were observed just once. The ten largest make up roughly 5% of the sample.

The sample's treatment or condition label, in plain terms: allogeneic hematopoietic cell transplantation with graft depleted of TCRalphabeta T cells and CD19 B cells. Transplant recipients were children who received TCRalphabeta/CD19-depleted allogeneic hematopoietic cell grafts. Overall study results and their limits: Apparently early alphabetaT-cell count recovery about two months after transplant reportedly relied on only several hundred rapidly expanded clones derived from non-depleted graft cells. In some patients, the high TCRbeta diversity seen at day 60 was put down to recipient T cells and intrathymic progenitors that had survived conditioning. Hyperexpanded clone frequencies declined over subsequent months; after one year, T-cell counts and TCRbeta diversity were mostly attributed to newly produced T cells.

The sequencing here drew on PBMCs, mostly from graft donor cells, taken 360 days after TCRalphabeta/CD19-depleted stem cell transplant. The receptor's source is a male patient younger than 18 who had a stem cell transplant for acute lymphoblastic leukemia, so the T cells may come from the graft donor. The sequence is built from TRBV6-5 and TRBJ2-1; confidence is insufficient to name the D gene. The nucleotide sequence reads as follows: TGTGCCAGCAGTTCCAGTCTCCTAGGCGCCGACAATGAGCAGTTCTTC. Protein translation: CASSSSLLGADNEQFF.